Only one count was recorded for the clone carrying this TCR beta chain. The data were taken from a study of blood T cell repertoires in COVID-19. In germline, CDR1 is KGHSH, CDR2 LQKENI. The CDR3 is made up of 14 amino acids. With 0 bases removed from V and 1 base from J, the gap between germline ends came to 6 bases. Clones were sequenced by immunoSEQ multiplex PCR, and TCRdb holds only the in-frame ones, with some missing. The sample yields more than 200,000 clones, about four fifths seen once. This TCR was sampled from a man aged 80 or over with acute or convalescent COVID-19. Sequencing used peripheral blood. The chain joins TRBV18 to TRBJ1-1; D remains unclear. CDR3 in amino acids: CASSPPTGNTEAFF. CDR3 sequence (DNA): TGTGCCAGCTCACCACCTACGGGGAACACTGAAGCTTTCTTT.